Shown below are 27 T cell receptor beta chains from a single sample sequenced in a study of blood T cell repertoires in COVID-19. TCRdb keeps only in-frame clones here, not all; method: immunoSEQ multiplex PCR. The table has fewer than 15,000 clones, just over 90% seen once. Sequenced sample: peripheral blood. The receptor set was obtained from a human donor in a cohort sampled during active COVID-19.

The J gene is TRBJ1-5, the V gene TRBV19; no firm D call. CDR1 LNHDA and CDR2 SQIVND come from the germline V gene (reference sequence). This CDR3 region has 15 residues. V was cut by 8 bases and J by 0 bases, with 14 bases left in between. CDR3 in amino acids: CASRETENSNQPQHF. The DNA of the CDR3 is TGTGCCAGTCGCGAAACAGAGAATAGCAATCAGCCCCAGCATTTT. Complete variable domain (other parts from reference TRBV19 and TRBJ1-5): DGGITQSPKYLFRKEGQNVTLSCEQNLNHDAMYWYRQDPGQGLRLIYYSQIVNDFQKGDIAEGYSVSREKKESFPLTVTSAQKNPTAFYLCASRETENSNQPQHFGDGTRLSIL.

The V gene is TRBV5-3, the J gene TRBJ1-4; 8 nucleotides match TRBD1. TRBV5-3 counts as an open reading frame of uncertain function. The trim removed 0 bases at V and 3 bases at J, leaving 7 bases unmatched. The CDR3 has 17 amino acids. The CDR3 region has the DNA TGTGCCAGAAGCTTGGTTGCCAGGGGGCAATCTAATGAAAAACTGTTTTTT. Translating it yields CARSLVARGQSNEKLFF.

This sequence joins TRBV9 and TRBJ1-4; D possibly corresponds to TRBD1 (5 bases). Trimming shortened V by 4 bases and J by 5 bases, and 15 bases separated the two germline ends. Per germline, CDR1 SGDLS and CDR2 YYNGEE. The CDR3 spans 15 residues. CDR3 region: CASSSERGGNEKLFF. The CDR3 DNA reads as TGTGCCAGCAGCTCAGAGCGGGGGGGGAATGAAAAACTGTTTTTT.

This clone was recorded a few times. This chain connects TRBV7-7 to TRBJ1-5; D is undetermined. The CDR3 totals 15 residues. Germline assignment: CDR1 SSHAT and CDR2 FNYEAQ (reference sequence). V was cut by 1 base and J by 0 bases, with 7 bases left in between. The CDR3 DNA follows: TGTGCCAGCAGCTTAGTTTTGGCTAGCAATCAGCCCCAGCATTTT. Protein sequence: CASSLVLASNQPQHF.

This sequence joins TRBV29-1 and TRBJ1-3; 8 nucleotides match TRBD1. V lost 4 bases, J lost 6 bases, and 5 bases stayed unmatched. CDR1 SQVTM and CDR2 ANQGSEA come from the germline V gene. The CDR3 extends over 13 amino acids. The chain's CDR3 is CSVAGGTKNTIYF. Written as DNA, the CDR3 is TGCAGCGTTGCAGGGGGCACTAAAAACACCATATATTTT. The whole variable domain, remainder taken from reference TRBV29-1 and TRBJ1-3, is SAVISQKPSRDICQRGTSLTIQCQVDSQVTMMFWYRQQPGQSLTLIATANQGSEATYESGFVIDKFPISRPNLTFSTLTVSNMSPEDSSIYLCSVAGGTKNTIYFGEGSWLTVV.

The chain joins TRBV6-5 to TRBJ2-5, with 7 bases lining up with TRBD1. Germline CDR1 is MNHEY and CDR2 is SVGAGI. The CDR3 runs to 15 residues. V was pared by 5 bases and J by 1 base, with 7 bases of the junction left unmatched. The CDR3, as DNA: TGTGCCAGCAGTCCCGGTACAGGGGTCCAAGAGACCCAGTACTTC. Translated, it gives CASSPGTGVQETQYF.

The V gene is TRBV30, the J gene TRBJ2-1, with TRBD2 identical over 10 bases. After removal of 5 bases from V and 6 bases from J, the junction contained 7 bases not matched to a gene. The germline gives CDR1 GTSNPN, CDR2 SVGIG (reference sequence). The CDR3 is 14 amino acids. The CDR3 reads CAWARTSGINEQFF. The CDR3 DNA is TGTGCCTGGGCTCGGACTAGCGGAATCAATGAGCAGTTCTTC.

The chain employs TRBV27 and TRBJ2-7; TRBD2 agrees at 8 bases. Losses at the gene ends were 5 bases for V and 1 base for J; bases not matched to a gene: 7. Germline CDR1 and CDR2: MNHEY and SMNVEV (reference sequence). This CDR3 comprises 15 residues. The CDR3 DNA sequence: TGTGCCAGCAGTCTGCAGGCGGGAGGTTCCTACGAGCAGTACTTC. As protein: CASSLQAGGSYEQYF.

V is TRBV28 and J is TRBJ1-3, with D possibly TRBD1 on 5 matching bases. V lost 5 bases to trimming and J lost 1 base, with 24 bases between them. Looked up from germline, CDR1 is MDHEN and CDR2 is SYDVKM. CDR3 size: 19 residues. CDR3 in amino acids: CASSGGDRLGMMSGNTIYF. The CDR3 bases are TGTGCCAGCAGTGGGGGGGATAGATTGGGAATGATGTCTGGAAACACCATATATTTT.

The CDR3 DNA follows: TGTGCCAGCAGTTACCCGCGCCTCGACAGGGCTGGGGCCAACGTCCTGACTTTC. Translation: CASSYPRLDRAGANVLTF. This chain links TRBV6-2 or TRBV6-3 with TRBJ2-6; TRBD1 matches at 7 bases. The CDR3 length is 18 residues. The V and J ends lost 2 bases and 2 bases, in that order; junction bases with no gene match: 9. Germline CDR1 and CDR2: MNHEY and SVGEGT.

This clone was detected only once. The gene calls are TRBV19 and TRBJ2-2; TRBD2 agrees at 14 bases. From germline, CDR1 is LNHDA and CDR2 SQIVND (reference sequence). The junction had 5 bases not matched to a gene; V was cut back by 5 bases and J by 6 bases. The CDR3 runs to 16 residues. CDR3 coding DNA: TGTGCCAGTAGTCGAGGACTAGCGGGAGGAGCCGGGGAGCTGTTTTTT. It translates to CASSRGLAGGAGELFF.

The chain links TRBV11-2 to TRBJ2-7; D gene uncertain. CDR1 SGHAT and CDR2 FQNNGV come from the germline V gene. CDR3 length: 14 residues. The V end lost 5 bases, the J end lost 2 bases, and 13 bases lay between the germline ends. The DNA of the CDR3 is TGTGCCAGCAGCCCCGGTGTCGGAGCCTACGAGCAGTACTTC. It encodes CASSPGVGAYEQYF.

About this clone: One junction end does not reproduce the germline sequence, and a read error may be involved. The V gene is TRBV7-9, the J gene TRBJ1-3; 11 nucleotides match TRBD1. The CDR3 has 15 residues. Per germline, CDR1 SEHNR and CDR2 FQNEAQ (reference sequence). The CDR3: CASRLGTGTGGTIYF. CDR3 DNA sequence: TGTGCCAGCAGATTAGGAACCGGGACAGGGGGCACCATATATTTT. Combining the CDR3 with reference TRBV7-9 and TRBJ1-3 gives the whole variable domain DTGVSQNPRHKITKRGQNVTFRCDPISEHNRLYWYRQTLGQGPEFLTYFQNEAQLEKSRLLSDRFSAERPKGSFSTLEIQRTEQGDSAMYLCASRLGTGTGGTIYFGEGSWLTVV.

The chain couples TRBV28 to TRBJ2-5, with TRBD1 matching over 7 bases. Germline V gene sequence: CDR1 MDHEN, CDR2 SYDVKM. This CDR3 has 17 amino acids. The V segment lost 5 bases and the J segment 4 bases; nucleotides outside the gene matches: 16. The CDR3 loop is CASSPRATGRMGETQYF. The CDR3 bases are TGTGCCAGCAGTCCCAGGGCGACAGGGCGGATGGGAGAGACCCAGTACTTC.

The rearrangement uses TRBV3-1 (or the pseudogene TRBV3-2) and TRBJ2-7, with TRBD2 identical over 15 bases. CDR1 LGHDT and CDR2 YNNKEL come from the germline V gene (reference sequence). The V and J ends lost 4 bases and 5 bases, in that order; junction bases with no gene match: 6. CDR3 size: 16 residues. This CDR3 reads CASSRRTSGRVDEQYF. For the CDR3, the DNA is TGTGCCAGCAGCCGAAGGACTAGCGGGAGGGTCGACGAGCAGTACTTC.

The J gene is TRBJ2-3, the V gene TRBV3-1 (or the pseudogene TRBV3-2); 7 bases are shared with TRBD1. CDR1 is LGHDT, CDR2 YNNKEL, per germline (reference sequence). The CDR3 spans 16 residues. J lost 5 bases, V lost 4 bases, and 12 bases had no gene match. CDR3 loop: CASSPTDRVVQDTQYF. In DNA form, the CDR3 reads TGTGCCAGCAGCCCCACAGACAGGGTTGTGCAAGATACGCAGTATTTT.

The chain has TRBV9 and TRBJ1-2; D remains ambiguous. Trimming cost V 4 bases and J 4 bases, with 14 bases left between them. Germline V gene sequence: CDR1 SGDLS, CDR2 YYNGEE. This CDR3 has 14 residues. In DNA form, the CDR3 reads TGTGCCAGCAGCCCCGTTTTGAGTCCCTATGGCTACACCTTC. Protein product: CASSPVLSPYGYTF.

This rearrangement joins TRBV19 to TRBJ1-5; the D gene is possibly TRBD1 (6 bases). CDR3 size: 16 residues. Germline V gives CDR1 LNHDA, CDR2 SQIVND (reference sequence). The V end lost 3 bases, the J end lost 4 bases, and 16 bases lay between the germline ends. The DNA of the CDR3 is TGTGCCAGTAGTATCTGGCAGGGGATGAGAAATCAGCCCCAGCATTTT. Translated, it gives CASSIWQGMRNQPQHF.

This clone was detected a few times. The chain links TRBV4-1 to TRBJ2-2; perhaps TRBD1 as D (5 bases). The CDR3 extends over 14 amino acids. V lost 2 bases to trimming and J lost 5 bases, with 9 bases between them. CDR1 MGHRA and CDR2 YSYEKL come from the germline V gene. CDR3 nucleotides: TGCGCCAGCAGCCAATTCACAGGTACCGGGGAGCTGTTTTTT. Protein sequence: CASSQFTGTGELFF.

The chain carries TRBV14 and TRBJ1-1; D is perhaps TRBD1 (6 bases). V gave up 3 bases and J gave up 1 base, with 12 bases separating them. Per germline, CDR1 SGHDN and CDR2 FVKESK. The CDR3 covers 15 residues. The CDR3 sequence: CASSQSRGQNTEAFF. CDR3 DNA: TGTGCCAGCAGCCAGAGCAGGGGACAGAACACTGAAGCTTTCTTT.

This sequence joins TRBV11-2 and TRBJ2-3, with D tentatively TRBD2 (6 bases). This CDR3 is 17 amino acids long. Germline V gene lookup returns CDR1 SGHAT and CDR2 FQNNGV. V dropped 5 bases and J dropped 12 bases, with 30 bases sitting between them. CDR3: CASSPQEGLVFALAQYF. Here the CDR3 DNA reads TGTGCCAGCAGCCCCCAGGAGGGCCTGGTTTTTGCCCTTGCTCAGTATTTT.

This clone is judged large. The rearrangement uses TRBV7-6 and TRBJ2-7, with D unresolved. V was pared by 1 base and J by 6 bases, with 16 bases between. Germline-derived CDR1 and CDR2 are SGHVS and FNYEAQ. The CDR3 covers 15 residues. CDR3: CASSLEVASPPEQYF. The CDR3 region has the DNA TGTGCCAGCAGCTTAGAGGTAGCCTCCCCGCCCGAGCAGTACTTC. The complete variable domain, with remaining parts taken from reference TRBV7-6 and TRBJ2-7, reads GAGVSQSPRYKVTKRGQDVALRCDPISGHVSLYWYRQALGQGPEFLTYFNYEAQQDKSGLPNDRFSAERPEGSISTLTIQRTEQRDSAMYRCASSLEVASPPEQYFGPGTRLTVT.

The chain is built from TRBV5-1 and TRBJ2-7, with 10 bases lining up with TRBD1. The CDR3 is made up of 14 amino acids. V gave up 7 bases and J gave up 5 bases; unmatched junction bases: 9. The germline V gene has CDR1 SGHRS and CDR2 YFSETQ. Written as DNA, the CDR3 is TGCGCCAGCCACCGGGACAGGGGTATTCACGAGCAGTACTTC. Protein product: CASHRDRGIHEQYF. Filled out from reference TRBV5-1 and TRBJ2-7, the complete variable domain reads KAGVTQTPRYLIKTRGQQVTLSCSPISGHRSVSWYQQTPGQGLQFLFEYFSETQRNKGNFPGRFSGRQFSNSRSEMNVSTLELGDSALYLCASHRDRGIHEQYFGPGTRLTVT.

The rearrangement uses TRBV7-2 and TRBJ1-2; D not resolved. V lost 8 bases, J lost 4 bases, and 14 bases lay in between. The CDR3 has 13 amino acids. Germline CDR1 reads SGHTA; CDR2 reads FQGNSA. CDR3 in DNA: TGTGCCAGCGAGCAGCTGGGAGGCTATGGCTACACCTTC. It yields the protein CASEQLGGYGYTF.

A single count supports this clone. The genes are TRBV4-3 and TRBJ2-1, with D hard to call. This CDR3 comprises 15 residues. CDR1 LGHNA and CDR2 YSLEER come from the germline V gene. Trimming removed 0 bases at V and 5 bases at J, with 11 bases between. CDR3 sequence: CASSQELRVNNEQFF. DNA of the CDR3: TGCGCCAGCAGCCAAGAATTGCGTGTTAACAATGAGCAGTTCTTC.

The V gene is TRBV13, the J gene TRBJ2-7; D possibly corresponds to TRBD2 (5 bases). The germline CDR1 and CDR2 sequences are PRHDT and FYEKMQ (reference sequence). V was pared by 5 bases and J by 3 bases, with 11 bases between. CDR3 length equals 13 residues. CDR3 sequence: CASSIRTYYEQYF. CDR3 in DNA: TGTGCCAGCAGCATAAGGACTTACTACGAGCAGTACTTC.

The chain links TRBV4-2 to TRBJ2-5; 14 bases fit TRBD2. With 5 bases clipped from V and 2 bases from J, the junction kept 4 bases outside the gene matches. The CDR3 length is 16 residues. Germline CDR1 LGHNA, CDR2 YNFKEQ. The CDR3 here is CASSLTSGREQETQYF. In DNA form, the CDR3 reads TGTGCCAGCAGCTTGACTAGCGGGAGGGAACAAGAGACCCAGTACTTC.